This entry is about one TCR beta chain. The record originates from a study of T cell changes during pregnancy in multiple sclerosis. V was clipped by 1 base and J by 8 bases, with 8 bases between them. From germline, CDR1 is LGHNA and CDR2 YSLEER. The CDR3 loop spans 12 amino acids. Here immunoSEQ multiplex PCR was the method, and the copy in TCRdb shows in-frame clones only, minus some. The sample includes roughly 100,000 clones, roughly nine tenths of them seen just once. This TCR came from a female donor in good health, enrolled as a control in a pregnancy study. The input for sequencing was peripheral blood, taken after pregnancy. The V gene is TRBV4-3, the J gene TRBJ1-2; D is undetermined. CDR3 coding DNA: TGCGCCAGCAGCCAAGGCGGCAACGGCTACACCTTC. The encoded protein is CASSQGGNGYTF.